This TCR beta chain was captured by sequencing in a study of cytomegalovirus exposure and HLA in healthy donors. The repertoire was sequenced with immunoSEQ multiplex PCR; TCRdb's copy has only in-frame clones and lacks some. The table lists over 110,000 clones, around nine tenths of them singletons. A remark on this clone: Its specificity is unknown.

The donors belonged to the approximately 120-subject validation cohort, separate from the 666-subject first cohort. Whole-study results and caveats: The classifier, whose performance was assessed in both the original and validation cohorts, reportedly diagnosed cytomegalovirus status with high specificity and sensitivity. Confirmation was obtained in vitro that a few CMV-associated chains are specific for CMV antigens. TCR beta chains numbering approximately 150 were designated cytomegalovirus-associated.

The TCR originated in a man aged 18 to 35 in good health and CMV-seropositive. Sequencing was performed on PBMCs.

The CDR3 sequence is CASSLGGGVDEQFF. The CDR3 DNA follows: TGTGCCAGCAGCTTAGGGGGGGGTGTTGATGAGCAGTTCTTC. This chain uses TRBV5-4 with TRBJ2-1, with D possibly TRBD2 on 7 matching bases. V gave up 2 bases and J gave up 8 bases, with 14 bases separating them. The germline V gene has CDR1 SGHNT and CDR2 YYREEE (reference sequence). There are 14 residues in the CDR3.